The rows below give T cell receptor beta chains drawn from one sample of a study of low-dose radiotherapy and immunotherapy resistance in tumors. TCRdb independently ran MiXCR on the reads; one entry per CDR3 protein. The sample includes around 100,000 distinct CDR3 sequences, about 20% of them seen just once. Sequencing was performed on PBMCs, taken after low-dose radiotherapy plus immunotherapy. The receptors derive from a male donor with prostate cancer. Each CDR3 is given with its conserved first and last residue. The order of the fields is D gene, clone size, V gene, J gene, CDR3 protein, CDR3 DNA. A D gene is named only where the DNA matches it firmly. Size is stated for part of the rows, as once, few or many counts, or as a class when the clone is expanded.

TRBD2	.	TRBV29-1	TRBJ2-1	CSVVLAGGVFGEQFF	TGCAGCGTCGTGTTGGCGGGAGGGGTATTTGGTGAGCAGTTCTTC
TRBD2	.	TRBV11-2	TRBJ2-1	CASSALLAGGPREQFF	TGTGCCAGCAGCGCCCTACTAGCGGGAGGGCCTCGTGAGCAGTTCTTC
TRBD1	.	TRBV18	TRBJ2-7	CASSAYLPGQTYEQYF	TGTGCCAGCTCAGCCTACCTACCGGGACAGACCTACGAGCAGTACTTC
TRBD2	many	TRBV19	TRBJ2-7	CASTFGTSGVNEQYF	TGTGCCAGTACCTTCGGGACTAGCGGGGTGAACGAGCAGTACTTC
.	many	TRBV9	TRBJ2-7	CASSPTTDPIYEQYF	TGTGCCAGCAGCCCCACGACAGACCCTATCTACGAGCAGTACTTC
TRBD2	few	TRBV13	TRBJ2-7	CASRGLAVPYEQYF	TGTGCCAGCCGAGGACTAGCGGTGCCCTACGAGCAGTACTTC
TRBD2	.	TRBV14	TRBJ2-5	CASSQGLAAYF	TGTGCCAGCAGCCAGGGGCTAGCGGCCTACTTC
.	many	TRBV13	TRBJ1-6	CASSAGTTARPLHF	TGTGCCAGTTCAGCCGGGACGACGGCCCGACCCCTCCACTTT
TRBD2	many	TRBV7-9	TRBJ2-7	CASSSPLAAGGSYEQYF	TGTGCCAGCAGCTCCCCCTTAGCAGCGGGGGGCTCCTACGAGCAGTACTTC
.	few	TRBV10-3	TRBJ2-7	CAIRQPGPYEQYF	TGTGCCATCAGACAGCCCGGCCCTTACGAGCAGTACTTC
.	once	TRBV15	TRBJ2-3	CATSSRDPKSTDTQYF	TGTGCCACCAGCAGCCGGGACCCGAAAAGCACAGATACGCAGTATTTT
.	.	TRBV4-3	TRBJ2-1	CASSQSNGNEQFF	TGCGCCAGCAGCCAATCAAATGGGAATGAGCAGTTCTTC
.	.	TRBV19	TRBJ1-5	CASSLGRVNNQPQHF	TGTGCCAGTAGTCTCGGACGGGTGAACAATCAGCCCCAGCATTTT
.	many	TRBV6-5	TRBJ2-2	CASSSIIGAGELFF	TGTGCCAGCAGTTCAATCATAGGGGCCGGGGAGCTGTTTTTT
TRBD2	.	TRBV7-2	TRBJ2-4	CASSFTEPGLAGVRTKNIQYF	TGTGCCAGCAGCTTCACCGAACCGGGACTAGCGGGGGTTCGAACCAAAAACATTCAGTACTTC
.	many	TRBV11-2	TRBJ2-3	CASSLDPIDTQYF	TGTGCCAGCAGCTTAGATCCCATAGATACGCAGTATTTT
.	few	TRBV27	TRBJ2-3	CASSWEGQADTQYF	TGTGCCAGCAGTTGGGAAGGGCAGGCAGATACGCAGTATTTT
TRBD1	many	TRBV5-1	TRBJ1-6	CASSIRGQDNSPLHF	TGCGCCAGCAGCATTAGGGGACAGGATAATTCACCCCTCCACTTT
.	many	TRBV9	TRBJ1-2	CASSGQKANYGYTF	TGTGCCAGCAGCGGCCAAAAAGCAAACTATGGCTACACCTTC
TRBD1	many	TRBV29-1	TRBJ1-5	CSVVAGPGTDYQPQHF	TGCAGCGTTGTAGCCGGTCCGGGGACAGATTATCAGCCCCAGCATTTT
.	many	TRBV19	TRBJ2-1	CASSIGSSVGQFF	TGTGCCAGTAGTATAGGGAGCTCGGTGGGGCAGTTCTTC
TRBD1	many	TRBV11-2	TRBJ2-2	CASTLTGSGTGELFF	TGTGCCAGCACCCTGACAGGGAGCGGCACCGGGGAGCTGTTTTTT
TRBD2	many	TRBV20-1	TRBJ2-1	CSARTSGGLYNEQFF	TGCAGTGCCCGGACTAGCGGGGGCTTGTACAATGAGCAGTTCTTC
TRBD2	many	TRBV7-3	TRBJ2-1	CASSSSGGSGGLDEQFF	TGTGCCAGCAGCTCTTCCGGGGGTAGCGGGGGCCTGGATGAGCAGTTCTTC
.	many	TRBV7-3	TRBJ2-1	CASSPGTTLNEQFF	TGTGCCAGCAGCCCCGGGACAACACTCAATGAGCAGTTCTTC
.	many	TRBV2	TRBJ2-2	CASSEGPVGIRGTGELFF	TGTGCCAGCAGTGAAGGGCCAGTAGGGATCCGGGGCACCGGGGAGCTGTTTTTT
.	many	TRBV10-3	TRBJ2-5	CAISENEQETQYF	TGTGCCATCAGTGAGAACGAGCAAGAGACCCAGTACTTC
.	many	TRBV5-1	TRBJ1-4	CASSHDRPGEKLFF	TGCGCCAGCAGCCACGACAGACCTGGTGAAAAACTGTTTTTT
TRBD2	.	TRBV6-1	TRBJ2-7	CASSESSGGFYEQYF	TGTGCCAGCAGTGAGTCGAGCGGGGGGTTCTACGAGCAGTACTTC
.	many	TRBV6-2/TRBV6-3	TRBJ2-6	CASSRAVSGANVLTF	TGTGCCAGCTCTCGAGCGGTATCTGGGGCCAACGTCCTGACTTTC
.	many	TRBV3-1	TRBJ2-3	CASSQEQRPTDTQYF	TGTGCCAGCAGCCAAGAGCAGCGCCCCACAGATACGCAGTATTTT
.	many	TRBV11-2	TRBJ2-7	CASSLVTNAYEQYF	TGTGCCAGCAGCTTAGTCACTAACGCCTACGAGCAGTACTTC
TRBD2	many	TRBV12-3/TRBV12-4	TRBJ2-7	CASSTGLAGLNEQYF	TGTGCCAGCAGCACGGGACTAGCGGGGTTGAACGAGCAGTACTTC
.	many	TRBV21-1	TRBJ2-1	CASSKGGTTTVCNEQFF	TGTGCCAGCAGCAAGGGTGGGACTACGACTGTCTGCAATGAGCAGTTCTTC
.	many	TRBV4-1	TRBJ2-3	CASSQAPLRGTDTQYF	TGCGCCAGCAGCCAAGCTCCTCTTCGAGGCACAGATACGCAGTATTTT
.	.	TRBV20-1	TRBJ2-1	CSAESDGYNEQFF	TGCAGTGCTGAATCGGACGGTTACAATGAGCAGTTCTTC
TRBD1	many	TRBV7-9	TRBJ2-1	CASSYGRTGLLSEQFF	TGTGCCAGCAGCTATGGCCGGACAGGGCTCCTTAGTGAGCAGTTCTTC
TRBD1	.	TRBV11-1	TRBJ2-5	CASSLGQGAWGQETQYF	TGTGCCAGCAGCTTGGGACAGGGGGCTTGGGGCCAAGAGACCCAGTACTTC
.	many	TRBV5-1	TRBJ1-2	CASTPLGANYGYTF	TGCGCCAGCACGCCCTTGGGTGCTAACTATGGCTACACCTTC
TRBD1	many	TRBV20-1	TRBJ1-6	CSAHRDRVNSPLHF	TGCAGTGCGCACCGGGACAGGGTTAATTCACCCCTCCACTTT
.	many	TRBV4-2	TRBJ2-7	CASSQDGVAYEQYF	TGTGCCAGCAGCCAAGACGGAGTCGCCTACGAGCAGTACTTC
.	many	TRBV23-1	TRBJ2-1	CASSQRNEQFF	TGCGCCAGCAGTCAACGCAATGAGCAGTTCTTC
.	many	TRBV11-2	TRBJ2-7	CASSLRPAGAIYEQYF	TGTGCCAGCAGCTTACGCCCGGCAGGGGCGATATACGAGCAGTACTTC
.	many	TRBV2	TRBJ1-5	CASSARSNQPQHF	TGTGCCAGCAGCGCCAGGAGCAATCAGCCCCAGCATTTT